This T cell receptor beta chain was identified in a study of T cell responses to AZD1222 COVID-19 vaccine. General study findings and limits: Donors were mostly white British, more females; clonal diversity possibly underestimated. Targets within unmutated variant regions were reportedly found for nearly half of spike-specific TCRs.

Details on this clone: Antigen unknown.

Clones were sequenced by immunoSEQ multiplex PCR, and TCRdb holds only the in-frame ones, with some missing. Of around 140,000 clones listed, 75% to 95% were seen once; the top ten hold 1.5% to 2%. Germline CDR1 and CDR2: SGHVS and FQNEAQ. There are 15 residues in the CDR3. V shed 5 bases and J 4 bases; nucleotides not matched to a gene: 10. Second-dose groups at about 4 or about 12 weeks were pooled. This receptor was taken from an adult who received the AZD1222 COVID-19 vaccine. The input for sequencing was peripheral blood, taken 28 days after the second AZD1222 dose. The gene calls are TRBV7-8 and TRBJ1-2; 7 nucleotides align to TRBD1. The CDR3 coding sequence is TGTGCCAGCAGCCCTGGGACAGCAGAACCCTATGGCTACACCTTC. Protein sequence: CASSPGTAEPYGYTF.